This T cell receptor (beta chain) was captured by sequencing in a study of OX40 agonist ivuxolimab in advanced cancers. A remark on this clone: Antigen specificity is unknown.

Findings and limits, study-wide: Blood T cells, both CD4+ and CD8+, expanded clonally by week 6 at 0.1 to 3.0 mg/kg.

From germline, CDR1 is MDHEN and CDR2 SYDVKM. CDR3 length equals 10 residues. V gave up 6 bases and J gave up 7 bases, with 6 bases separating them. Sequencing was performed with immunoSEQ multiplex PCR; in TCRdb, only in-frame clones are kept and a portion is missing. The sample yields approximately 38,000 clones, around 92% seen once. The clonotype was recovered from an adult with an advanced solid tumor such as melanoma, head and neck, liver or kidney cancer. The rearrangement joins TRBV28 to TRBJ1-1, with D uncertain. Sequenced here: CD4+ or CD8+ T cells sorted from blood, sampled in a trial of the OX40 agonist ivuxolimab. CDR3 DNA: TGTGCCAGCAGCGCCCGTGAAGCTTTCTTT. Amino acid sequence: CASSAREAFF.